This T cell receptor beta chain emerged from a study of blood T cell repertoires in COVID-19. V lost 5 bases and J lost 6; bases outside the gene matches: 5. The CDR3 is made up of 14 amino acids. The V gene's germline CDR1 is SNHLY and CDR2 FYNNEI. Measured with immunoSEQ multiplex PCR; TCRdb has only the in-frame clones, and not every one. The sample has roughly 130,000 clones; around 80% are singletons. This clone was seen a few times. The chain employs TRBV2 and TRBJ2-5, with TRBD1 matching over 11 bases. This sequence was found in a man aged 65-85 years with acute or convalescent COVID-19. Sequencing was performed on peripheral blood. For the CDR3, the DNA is TGTGCCAGCAGTTTCGGACAGGGGGCGAAGACCCAGTACTTC. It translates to CASSFGQGAKTQYF.